This T cell receptor (beta chain) was sequenced during a study of T cells in Graves' hyperthyroidism and ophthalmopathy. Study results and limitations: Ophthalmopathy, as predicted by the model, came a median 6.5 months after the prediction.

This clonotype was recorded at least ten times. Its antigen remains unknown. RNA transcripts provided the source from which TCR beta CDR3 regions were amplified. Initially, a first-round RT-PCR of the TCR CDR3 employed the HTBI primer set. TCRdb called the multiplex PCR reads again in MiXCR, with one record for every CDR3 protein. The sample contains approximately 620,000 distinct CDR3 sequences, roughly a sixth of which appear only once. Ophthalmopathy cases scored 3 or more on the Clinical Activity Score and 4 or more on NOSPECS grade, with duration below 3 months. From more than 8 ml of fresh peripheral blood, PBMCs were isolated. This CDR3 has 16 amino acids. Germline V gene sequence: CDR1 MDHEN, CDR2 SYDVKM. V lost 6 bases and J lost 5; bases outside the gene matches: 11.

The chain employs TRBV28 and TRBJ2-5; 11 positions agree with TRBD2. This TCR derives from a woman aged 40 to 50 with Graves' ophthalmopathy. The specimen was blood. The CDR3 DNA sequence: TGTGCCAGCAGACCCCCCGGGACTAGCGGTGGTGAGACCCAGTACTTC. Its translation: CASRPPGTSGGETQYF.